The clone carrying this T cell receptor (beta chain) was seen a handful of times. The data were obtained in a study of blood T cell repertoires in COVID-19. As for the study in general: Both acute and convalescent COVID-19 samples were obtained from the United States, Italy and Spain.

Unmatched junction bases numbered 0, after V lost 3 bases and J lost 2 bases. Germline values: CDR1 SGHTA, CDR2 FQGNSA. CDR3 length: 14 amino acids. Profiling relied on immunoSEQ multiplex PCR, and the TCRdb table lists in-frame clones only, not all of them. The profile covers approximately 25,000 clones, with over 80% appearing a single time and 60% taken by the ten largest. The specimen sequenced was peripheral blood. V gene TRBV7-2 combines with J gene TRBJ1-5, with 8 bases lining up with TRBD1. This TCR was recovered from a woman at least 80 years old with acute or convalescent COVID-19. The CDR3, as DNA: TGTGCCAGCAGCTTGACAGGGGGCAATCAGCCCCAGCATTTT. Translation: CASSLTGGNQPQHF.